Each of the 25 T cell receptor beta chains below was sequenced from the same sample in a study of cytomegalovirus exposure and HLA in healthy donors. In the PCR, 60 Vbeta and 13 Jbeta primers were used. Assay: immunoSEQ multiplex PCR; the TCRdb copy retains only in-frame clones and omits some. This table holds approximately 190,000 clones, around 80% found once. Source material: PBMCs. These receptor sequences come from a middle-aged man in good health and CMV-seropositive.

The gene calls are TRBV9 and TRBJ2-1; 11 bases agree with TRBD2. The CDR3 is made up of 17 amino acids. CDR1 is SGDLS, CDR2 YYNGEE, per germline. J lost 15 bases, V lost 0 bases, and 17 bases had no gene match. CDR3 amino acids: CASSVDGGTSGPAEGFF. CDR3 sequence (DNA): TGTGCCAGCAGCGTAGATGGGGGGACTAGCGGCCCGGCCGAGGGGTTCTTC.

This clone showed up just a few times. The chain carries TRBV7-9 and TRBJ2-3; D possibly corresponds to TRBD1 (5 bases). The length of the CDR3 is 17 residues. Germline V gene sequence: CDR1 SEHNR, CDR2 FQNEAQ (reference sequence). Trimming cost V 1 base and J 1 base, with 15 bases left between them. The CDR3: CASSLGLHTTGTDTQYF. In DNA, the CDR3 is TGTGCCAGCAGCTTAGGTCTCCATACGACAGGCACAGATACGCAGTATTTT.

J is TRBJ2-7 and V is TRBV9; 8 bases are a match to TRBD1. The CDR3 is made up of 15 amino acids. Germline CDR1 reads SGDLS; CDR2 reads YYNGEE. Trimming took 2 bases from V and 3 from J; bases not matched to a gene: 7. This CDR3 is CASSVGTGSLYEQYF. The CDR3, as DNA: TGTGCCAGCAGCGTGGGGACAGGTTCCCTCTACGAGCAGTACTTC.

This clone was found once. The CDR3 here is CASSLDRPNTEAFF. The CDR3 nucleotides read TGTGCCAGCAGCTTAGACAGACCGAACACTGAAGCTTTCTTT. This chain joins TRBV5-5 and TRBJ1-1, with D perhaps matching TRBD1 (5 bases). Germline V gene sequence: CDR1 SGHKS, CDR2 YYEKEE (reference sequence). The CDR3 is 14 amino acids. Trimming took 2 bases from V and 1 from J, leaving 9 bases between them. Supplemented by reference TRBV5-5 and TRBJ1-1, the full variable domain reads DAGVTQSPTHLIKTRGQQVTLRCSPISGHKSVSWYQQVLGQGPQFIFQYYEKEERGRGNFPDRFSARQFPNYSSELNVNALLLGDSALYLCASSLDRPNTEAFFGQGTRLTVV.

The CDR3 DNA sequence: TGCAGCGCCGCTGAAGGAGGCACCGGGGAGCTGTTTTTT. This codes for CSAAEGGTGELFF. The genes are TRBV29-1 and TRBJ2-2; possibly TRBD2 for D (5 bases). V was cut by 7 bases and J by 4 bases, with 13 bases left in between. Germline lookup yields CDR1 SQVTM and CDR2 ANQGSEA. CDR3 length: 13 amino acids.

V and J are TRBV29-1 and TRBJ2-5, with D perhaps TRBD1 (6 bases). The CDR3 loop spans 13 amino acids. Trimming took 5 bases from V and 5 from J, leaving 15 bases between them. Germline CDR1 SQVTM, CDR2 ANQGSEA. The CDR3 bases are TGCAGCGTTCTTGTGCTTCAGGGGGAGACCCAGTACTTC. It translates to CSVLVLQGETQYF.

The count of this clone is one. The chain is built from TRBV10-2 and TRBJ2-5, with 9 bases identical to TRBD1. CDR1 and CDR2 (germline): WSHSY, SAAADI. The CDR3 spans 14 residues. J lost 4 bases, V lost 3 bases, and 3 bases had no gene match. The CDR3 DNA sequence: TGCGCCAGCAGTGAACCGGGACAGGGAGAGACCCAGTACTTC. This encodes CASSEPGQGETQYF.

This sequence joins TRBV9 and TRBJ1-3; D gene ambiguous. Trimming pared 4 bases from V and 7 bases from J, leaving 6 bases between. The germline V gene has CDR1 SGDLS and CDR2 YYNGEE. This CDR3 has 11 residues. The DNA for the CDR3 is TGTGCCAGCAGCCCGGGGAACACCATATATTTT. Protein product: CASSPGNTIYF.

The genes are TRBV7-6 and TRBJ2-7; no firm D call. Germline-derived CDR1 and CDR2 are SGHVS and FNYEAQ. CDR3 length: 13 amino acids. V gave up 0 bases and J gave up 2 bases, with 5 bases separating them. The CDR3 DNA follows: TGTGCCAGCAGCTTAGCGGGCGCCTACGAGCAGTACTTC. Its translation: CASSLAGAYEQYF.

The V and J genes are TRBV27 and TRBJ2-5; weak D call: TRBD1 (6 bases). The CDR3 is 13 amino acids. CDR1 MNHEY and CDR2 SMNVEV come from the germline V gene (reference sequence). Trimming took off 1 base at V and 3 bases at J, with 6 bases between the two ends. The CDR3, as DNA: TGTGCCAGCAGTTTATACAGGGAAGAGACCCAGTACTTC. It yields the protein CASSLYREETQYF.

V and J are TRBV7-2 and TRBJ2-5, with 9 bases lining up with TRBD2. The end of the DNA aligns better with TRBJ2-7, so the J call may be wrong. The V gene's germline CDR1 is SGHTA and CDR2 FQGNSA. This CDR3 comprises 16 residues. CDR3 residues: CASSSRSGSFSYEQYF. DNA for the CDR3: TGTGCCAGCAGCTCTCGTAGCGGGAGCTTCTCCTACGAGCAGTACTTC.

This chain uses TRBV10-3 with TRBJ2-7; D unresolved. Trimming left V 0 bases short and J 5 bases short, with 2 bases between. Germline CDR1 and CDR2: ENHRY and SYGVKD. This CDR3 is built from 11 residues. This CDR3 is CAISESNEQYF. Written as DNA, the CDR3 is TGTGCCATCAGTGAGTCTAACGAGCAGTACTTC.

This clone has only one observation. This chain uses TRBV23-1 with TRBJ2-6, with 7 bases lining up with TRBD1. TRBV23-1 is flagged as an ORF with uncertain function. Unmatched junction bases numbered 5, after V lost 3 bases and J lost 0 bases. This CDR3 is built from 17 residues. The CDR3 protein is CASSQGQLDSGANVLTF. CDR3 bases: TGCGCCAGCAGTCAGGGACAGTTAGACTCTGGGGCCAACGTCCTGACTTTC.

In this sample, this clone turned up a few times. V gene TRBV6-4 combines with J gene TRBJ2-1; TRBD2 matches 8 bases. CDR3 length: 15 residues. Germline lookup yields CDR1 MRHNA and CDR2 SNTAGT. J gave up 5 bases and V 5 bases, and 8 bases lay outside the gene matches. In DNA form, the CDR3 reads TGTGCCAGCAGTAAGCGGGAGTTTGCGGACAATGAGCAGTTCTTC. This gives the protein CASSKREFADNEQFF.

The chain employs TRBV20-1 and TRBJ2-7; D call uncertain. Germline CDR1 DFQATT, CDR2 SNEGSKA (reference sequence). The CDR3 covers 11 residues. Trimming pared 4 bases from V and 3 bases from J, leaving 7 bases between. CDR3 region: CSAMRNYEQYF. The CDR3 DNA is TGCAGTGCTATGAGAAACTACGAGCAGTACTTC.

This chain joins TRBV29-1 and TRBJ2-3; D uncertain. Germline V gene lookup returns CDR1 SQVTM and CDR2 ANQGSEA. CDR3 length equals 14 residues. V lost 3 bases and J 0 bases, leaving 10 bases between the germline ends. This CDR3 reads CSVEGSRSTDTQYF. The CDR3 region has the DNA TGCAGCGTTGAGGGCAGCCGTAGCACAGATACGCAGTATTTT.

The chain has TRBV5-1 and TRBJ2-3; 8 bases are a match to TRBD2. The germline V gene encodes CDR1 SGHRS and CDR2 YFSETQ. Trimming at V came to 2 bases and at J to 0 bases, leaving 8 bases not matched to a gene. The CDR3 covers 17 residues. CDR3 sequence reads: CASSFSSGGTSTDTQYF. The CDR3 DNA is TGCGCCAGCAGCTTTTCAAGCGGGGGAACTAGCACAGATACGCAGTATTTT.

The chain combines TRBV5-1 with TRBJ1-6; 8 bases align to TRBD1. The CDR3 is 16 amino acids. The germline V gene has CDR1 SGHRS and CDR2 YFSETQ. V lost 1 base and J lost 7; bases outside the gene matches: 7. DNA of the CDR3: TGCGCCAGCAGCTTGACGACGAGGACAGGGAATTCACCCCTCCACTTT. This sequence encodes CASSLTTRTGNSPLHF. Full variable domain (outside the CDR3, taken from reference TRBV5-1 and TRBJ1-6): KAGVTQTPRYLIKTRGQQVTLSCSPISGHRSVSWYQQTPGQGLQFLFEYFSETQRNKGNFPGRFSGRQFSNSRSEMNVSTLELGDSALYLCASSLTTRTGNSPLHFGNGTRLTVT.

The chain combines TRBV5-1 with TRBJ2-5, with 9 positions matching TRBD2. This CDR3 has 15 amino acids. Per germline, CDR1 SGHRS and CDR2 YFSETQ. V lost 0 bases and J lost 1; bases outside the gene matches: 1. The CDR3 DNA reads as TGCGCCAGCAGCTTGGCACTAGCGGGCCAAGAGACCCAGTACTTC. This codes for CASSLALAGQETQYF.

The DNA of the CDR3 is TGTGCCAGCAGTTCCCCCTCTGGCCAGCCCCAGCATTTT. As protein: CASSSPSGQPQHF. The V and J genes are TRBV28 and TRBJ1-5, with no clear D. Looked up from germline, CDR1 is MDHEN and CDR2 is SYDVKM. The CDR3 contains 13 residues. Trimming pared 4 bases from V and 7 bases from J, leaving 11 bases between.

In this sample, this clone turned up once. This chain joins TRBV28 and TRBJ2-7; D not resolved. Germline CDR1 MDHEN, CDR2 SYDVKM. The CDR3 covers 12 residues. The germline V and J ends were trimmed by 8 bases and 3 bases, with 11 bases remaining between them. Here the CDR3 reads CASQDSYYEQYF. CDR3 sequence (DNA): TGTGCCAGCCAGGATTCGTACTACGAGCAGTACTTC.

V and J are TRBV4-2 and TRBJ2-7; 9 nucleotides match TRBD1. The CDR3 has 14 residues. The germline V gene has CDR1 LGHNA and CDR2 YNFKEQ. V shed 4 bases and J 6 bases; nucleotides not matched to a gene: 7. CDR3 region: CASSRTQDRGEQYF. The DNA for the CDR3 is TGTGCCAGCAGCCGAACCCAGGACAGGGGCGAGCAGTACTTC.

The V and J genes are TRBV11-2 and TRBJ1-1; unclear D gene. V shed 5 bases and J shed 5 bases, with 9 bases lying between them. CDR1 and CDR2 from the germline V gene are SGHAT and FQNNGV. This CDR3 has 12 amino acids. The CDR3 region has the DNA TGTGCCAGCAGCCCCCAGAGGACTGAAGCTTTCTTT. Translated, it gives CASSPQRTEAFF.

The chain couples TRBV5-4 to TRBJ2-1, with 8 bases identical to TRBD2. Germline trimming cut 3 bases from V and 5 bases from J; bases unmatched to any gene: 10. From germline, CDR1 is SGHNT and CDR2 YYREEE (reference sequence). The CDR3 covers 16 residues. The CDR3 spells CASSSSSGTRDNEQFF. The CDR3 bases are TGTGCCAGCAGCTCCTCATCCGGGACTAGAGACAATGAGCAGTTCTTC.

This chain uses TRBV9 with TRBJ2-1, with 8 nucleotides matching TRBD2. Germline trimming cut 1 base from V and 5 bases from J; bases unmatched to any gene: 8. The CDR3 runs to 16 residues. The germline V gene encodes CDR1 SGDLS and CDR2 YYNGEE. In DNA form, the CDR3 reads TGTGCCAGCAGCGTAACGGTAGCGGGAATCGACAATGAGCAGTTCTTC. This sequence encodes CASSVTVAGIDNEQFF.